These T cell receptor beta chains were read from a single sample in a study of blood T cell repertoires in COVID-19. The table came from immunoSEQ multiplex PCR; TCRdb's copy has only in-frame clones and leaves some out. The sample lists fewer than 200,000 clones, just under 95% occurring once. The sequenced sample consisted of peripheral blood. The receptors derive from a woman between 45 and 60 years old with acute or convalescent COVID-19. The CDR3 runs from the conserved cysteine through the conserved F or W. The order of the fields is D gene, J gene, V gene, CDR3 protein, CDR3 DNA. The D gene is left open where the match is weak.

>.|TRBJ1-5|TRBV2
CASSDVQGYSNQPQHF
TGTGCCAGCAGTGATGTTCAGGGGTATAGCAATCAGCCCCAGCATTTT
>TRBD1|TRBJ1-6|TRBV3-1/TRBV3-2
CASSPITTGRYNSPLHF
TGTGCCAGCAGTCCAATTACGACAGGGAGGTATAATTCACCCCTCCACTTT
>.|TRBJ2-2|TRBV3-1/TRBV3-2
CASSIGQLNTGELFF
TGTGCCAGCAGTATCGGACAGTTGAACACCGGGGAGCTGTTTTTT
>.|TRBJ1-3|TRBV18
CASSGLLGNTIYF
TGTGCCAGCTCAGGACTTTTAGGGAACACCATATATTTT
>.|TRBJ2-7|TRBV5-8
CASSMTAPTYEQYF
TGTGCCAGCAGCATGACAGCACCGACCTACGAGCAGTACTTC
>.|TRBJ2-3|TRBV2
CARSSRVGTDTQYF
TGTGCCAGATCATCGAGGGTTGGCACAGATACGCAGTATTTT
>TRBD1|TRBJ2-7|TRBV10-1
CASSSGQGGEYEQYF
TGCGCCAGCAGTAGCGGACAGGGTGGGGAGTACGAGCAGTACTTC
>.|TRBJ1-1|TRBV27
CASSFQGNTEAFF
TGTGCCAGCAGTTTCCAGGGAAACACTGAAGCTTTCTTT
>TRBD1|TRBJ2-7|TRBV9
CASTDGDRGPDGEQYF
TGTGCCAGCACCGACGGGGACAGGGGGCCCGATGGCGAGCAGTACTTC
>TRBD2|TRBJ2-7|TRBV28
CASSLGVRGGYEQYF
TGTGCCAGCAGTTTGGGGGTGAGGGGAGGGTACGAGCAGTACTTC
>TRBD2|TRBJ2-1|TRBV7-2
CASSLPASGYNEQFF
TGTGCCAGCAGCCTCCCGGCTAGCGGATACAATGAGCAGTTCTTC
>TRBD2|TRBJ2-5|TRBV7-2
CASSLDGGGAGETQYF
TGTGCCAGCAGCTTAGACGGCGGGGGGGCCGGGGAGACCCAGTACTTC
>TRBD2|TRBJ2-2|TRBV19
CASSLGLAGVLNTGELFF
TGTGCCAGTAGTTTGGGACTAGCGGGGGTACTAAACACCGGGGAGCTGTTTTTT
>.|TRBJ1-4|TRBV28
CASSWGVDEKLFF
TGTGCCAGCAGTTGGGGGGTTGATGAAAAACTGTTTTTT
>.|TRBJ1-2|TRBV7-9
CASSTGEGEAYGYTF
TGTGCCAGCAGCACGGGGGAGGGGGAGGCGTATGGCTACACCTTC
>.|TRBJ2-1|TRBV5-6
CASSVAPEDEQFF
TGTGCCAGCAGCGTTGCCCCGGAGGATGAGCAGTTCTTC